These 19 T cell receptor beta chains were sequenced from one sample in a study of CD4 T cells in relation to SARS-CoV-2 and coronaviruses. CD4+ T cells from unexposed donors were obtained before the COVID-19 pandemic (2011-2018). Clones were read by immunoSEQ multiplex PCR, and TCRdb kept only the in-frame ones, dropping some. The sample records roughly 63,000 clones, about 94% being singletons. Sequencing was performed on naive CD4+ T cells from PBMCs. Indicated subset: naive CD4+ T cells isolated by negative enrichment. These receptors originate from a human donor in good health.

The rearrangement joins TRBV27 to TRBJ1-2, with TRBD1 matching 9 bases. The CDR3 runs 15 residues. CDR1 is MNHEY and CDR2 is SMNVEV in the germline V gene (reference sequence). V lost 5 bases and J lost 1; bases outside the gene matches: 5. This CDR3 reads CASSEGTGLNYGYTF. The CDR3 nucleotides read TGTGCCAGCAGTGAAGGGACAGGGCTTAACTATGGCTACACCTTC.

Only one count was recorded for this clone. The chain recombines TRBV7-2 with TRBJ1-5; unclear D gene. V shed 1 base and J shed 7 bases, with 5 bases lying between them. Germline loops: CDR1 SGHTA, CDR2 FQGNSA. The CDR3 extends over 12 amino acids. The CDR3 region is CASSLGFQPQHF. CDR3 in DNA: TGTGCCAGCAGCTTAGGGTTCCAGCCCCAGCATTTT.

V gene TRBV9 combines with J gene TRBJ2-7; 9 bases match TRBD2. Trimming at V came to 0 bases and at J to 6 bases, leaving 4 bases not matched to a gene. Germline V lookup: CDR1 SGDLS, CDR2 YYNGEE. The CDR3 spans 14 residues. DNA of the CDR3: TGTGCCAGCAGCGTAGTAGCGGGAGTGGGCGAGCAGTACTTC. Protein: CASSVVAGVGEQYF. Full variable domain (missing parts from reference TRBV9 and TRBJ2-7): DSGVTQTPKHLITATGQRVTLRCSPRSGDLSVYWYQQSLDQGLQFLIQYYNGEERAKGNILERFSAQQFPDLHSELNLSSLELGDSALYFCASSVVAGVGEQYFGPGTRLTVT.

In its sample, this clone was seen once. The CDR3 sequence: CASRIRENTEAFF. Here the CDR3 DNA reads TGCGCCAGCAGGATACGGGAGAACACTGAAGCTTTCTTT. The chain has TRBV5-1 and TRBJ1-1; no clear D gene. The CDR3 runs 13 residues. The germline V gene encodes CDR1 SGHRS and CDR2 YFSETQ. V lost 5 bases and J 1 base, leaving 9 bases between the germline ends.

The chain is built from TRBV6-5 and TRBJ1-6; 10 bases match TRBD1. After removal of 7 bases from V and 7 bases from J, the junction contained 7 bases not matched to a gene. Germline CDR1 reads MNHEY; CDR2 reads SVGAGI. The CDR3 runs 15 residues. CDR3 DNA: TGTGCCAGCAAACATGAGGGACAGGGGAATTCACCCCTCCACTTT. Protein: CASKHEGQGNSPLHF.

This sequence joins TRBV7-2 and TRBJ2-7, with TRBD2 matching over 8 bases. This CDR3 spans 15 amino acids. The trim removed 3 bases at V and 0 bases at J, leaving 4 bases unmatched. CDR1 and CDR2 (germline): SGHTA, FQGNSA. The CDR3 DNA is TGTGCCAGCAGCTTCGGAGGGACTAGCTCCTACGAGCAGTACTTC. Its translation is CASSFGGTSSYEQYF.

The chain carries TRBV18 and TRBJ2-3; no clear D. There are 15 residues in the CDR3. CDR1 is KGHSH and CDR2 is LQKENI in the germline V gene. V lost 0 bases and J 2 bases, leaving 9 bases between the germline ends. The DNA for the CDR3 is TGTGCCAGCTCACCACCCCGTCGCAACACAGATACGCAGTATTTT. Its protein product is CASSPPRRNTDTQYF.

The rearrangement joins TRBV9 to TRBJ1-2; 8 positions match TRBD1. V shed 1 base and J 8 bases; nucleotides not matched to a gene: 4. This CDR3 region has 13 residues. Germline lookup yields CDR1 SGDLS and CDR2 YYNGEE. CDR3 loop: CASSVRQGTGYTF. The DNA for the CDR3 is TGTGCCAGCAGCGTACGACAGGGGACAGGCTACACCTTC.

The CDR3 DNA reads as TGTGCCAGCAGTTTAAAAATCTGGGTCAGGGGTTTAAGTAGCTACGAGCAGTACTTC. This codes for CASSLKIWVRGLSSYEQYF. The chain combines TRBV28 with TRBJ2-7; D perhaps matches TRBD1 (6 bases). Germline CDR1 is MDHEN and CDR2 is SYDVKM. The CDR3 is made up of 19 amino acids. V lost 2 bases and J lost 3, with 26 bases in between.

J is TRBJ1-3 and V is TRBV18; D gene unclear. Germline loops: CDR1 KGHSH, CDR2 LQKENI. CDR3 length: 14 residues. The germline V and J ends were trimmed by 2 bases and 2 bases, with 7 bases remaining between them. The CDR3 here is CASSPDSTGNTIYF. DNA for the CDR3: TGTGCCAGCTCACCAGACTCGACTGGAAACACCATATATTTT.

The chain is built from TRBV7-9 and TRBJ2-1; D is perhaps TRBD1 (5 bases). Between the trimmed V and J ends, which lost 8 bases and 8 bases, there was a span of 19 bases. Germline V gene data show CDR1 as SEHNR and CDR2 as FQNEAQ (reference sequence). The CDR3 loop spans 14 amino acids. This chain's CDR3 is CASRPRTQRDEQFF. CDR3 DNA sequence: TGTGCCAGCCGCCCCCGGACACAACGAGATGAGCAGTTCTTC.

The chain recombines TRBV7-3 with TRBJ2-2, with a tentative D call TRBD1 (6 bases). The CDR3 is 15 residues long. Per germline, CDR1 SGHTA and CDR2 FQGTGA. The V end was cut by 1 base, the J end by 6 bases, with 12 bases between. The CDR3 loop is CASSLRGTPPGELFF. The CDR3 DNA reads TGTGCCAGCAGCTTAAGGGGGACACCTCCCGGGGAGCTGTTTTTT.

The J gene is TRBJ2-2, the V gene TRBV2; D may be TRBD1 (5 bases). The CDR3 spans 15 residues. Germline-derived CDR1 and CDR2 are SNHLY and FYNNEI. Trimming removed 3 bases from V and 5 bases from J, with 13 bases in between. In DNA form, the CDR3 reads TGTGCCAGCAGTGATCAGGGCTTGTCAACCGGGGAGCTGTTTTTT. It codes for CASSDQGLSTGELFF.

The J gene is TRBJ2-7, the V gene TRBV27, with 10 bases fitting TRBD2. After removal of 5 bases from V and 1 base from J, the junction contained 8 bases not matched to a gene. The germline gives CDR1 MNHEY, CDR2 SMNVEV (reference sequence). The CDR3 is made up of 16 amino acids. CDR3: CASSRLAGARSYEQYF. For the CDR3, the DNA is TGTGCCAGCAGTCGGCTAGCGGGAGCCCGTTCCTACGAGCAGTACTTC.

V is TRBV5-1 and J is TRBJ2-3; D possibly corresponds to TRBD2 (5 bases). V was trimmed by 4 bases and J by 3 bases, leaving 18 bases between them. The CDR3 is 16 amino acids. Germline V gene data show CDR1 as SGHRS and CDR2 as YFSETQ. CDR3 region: CASSPAGSVTTDTQYF. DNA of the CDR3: TGCGCCAGCAGCCCGGCTGGGAGCGTAACAACAGATACGCAGTATTTT. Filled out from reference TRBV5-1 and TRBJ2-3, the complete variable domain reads KAGVTQTPRYLIKTRGQQVTLSCSPISGHRSVSWYQQTPGQGLQFLFEYFSETQRNKGNFPGRFSGRQFSNSRSEMNVSTLELGDSALYLCASSPAGSVTTDTQYFGPGTRLTVL.

This CDR3 reads CASSLGPGQPYEQYF. The CDR3 region has the DNA TGTGCCAGCAGCTTAGGGCCGGGACAGCCCTACGAGCAGTACTTC. The genes are TRBV7-8 and TRBJ2-7; 7 positions match TRBD1. V lost 1 base to trimming and J lost 2 bases; unmatched junction nucleotides: 5. This CDR3 comprises 15 residues. Germline CDR1 and CDR2: SGHVS and FQNEAQ.

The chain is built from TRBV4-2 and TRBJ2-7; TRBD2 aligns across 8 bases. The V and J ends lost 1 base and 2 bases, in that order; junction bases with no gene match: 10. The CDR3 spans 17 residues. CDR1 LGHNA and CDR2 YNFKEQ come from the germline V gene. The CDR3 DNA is TGTGCCAGCAGCCAAGTAAGGGGAGGACTAGCTCCCTACGAGCAGTACTTC. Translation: CASSQVRGGLAPYEQYF.

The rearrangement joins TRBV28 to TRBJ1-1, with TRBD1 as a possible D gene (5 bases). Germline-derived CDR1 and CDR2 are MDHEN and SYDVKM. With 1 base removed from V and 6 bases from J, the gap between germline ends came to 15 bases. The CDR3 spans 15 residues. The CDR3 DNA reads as TGTGCCAGCAGTTTATATACAGGTGGCGTCCCTGAAGCTTTCTTT. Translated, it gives CASSLYTGGVPEAFF.

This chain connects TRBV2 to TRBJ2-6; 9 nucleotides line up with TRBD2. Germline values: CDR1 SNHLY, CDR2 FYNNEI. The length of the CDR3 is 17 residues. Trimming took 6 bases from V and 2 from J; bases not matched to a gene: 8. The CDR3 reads CASRGTSLSAGANVLTF. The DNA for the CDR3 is TGTGCCAGCAGGGGGACTAGCCTGAGTGCTGGGGCCAACGTCCTGACTTTC.